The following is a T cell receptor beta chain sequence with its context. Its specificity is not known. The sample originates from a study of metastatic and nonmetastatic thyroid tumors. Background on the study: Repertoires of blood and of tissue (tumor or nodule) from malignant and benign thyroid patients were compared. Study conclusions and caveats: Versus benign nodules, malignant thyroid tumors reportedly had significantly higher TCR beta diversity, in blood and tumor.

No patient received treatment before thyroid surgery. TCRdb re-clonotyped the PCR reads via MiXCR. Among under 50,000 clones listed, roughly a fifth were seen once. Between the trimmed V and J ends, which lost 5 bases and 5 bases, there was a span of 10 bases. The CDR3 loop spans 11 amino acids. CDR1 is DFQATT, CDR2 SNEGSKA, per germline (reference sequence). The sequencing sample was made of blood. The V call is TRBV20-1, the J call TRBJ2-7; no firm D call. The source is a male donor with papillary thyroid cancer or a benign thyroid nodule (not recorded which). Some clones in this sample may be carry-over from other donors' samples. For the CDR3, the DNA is TGCAGTGCTGGGCAGGTTGACGAGCAGTACTTC. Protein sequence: CSAGQVDEQYF.